This T cell receptor (beta chain) was observed in a study of blood T cell repertoires in COVID-19. Study-level background: Collection of acute and convalescent COVID-19 samples took place in the United States, Italy and Spain. PBMCs, B-cell-depleted T cells, or T cells provided the cDNA or gDNA that made up the material.

The V and J ends lost 8 bases and 5 bases, in that order; junction bases with no gene match: 13. Germline V CDR1 and CDR2: ENHRY, SYGVKD. The CDR3 length is 16 residues. As originally analysed: Nucleated cell number was recorded as an estimate derived from reference gene primer amplification. TCRdb's table, derived via immunoSEQ multiplex PCR, lists solely in-frame clones and lacks some. V and J calls and clone size are copied from that table; D and trimming were computed from the DNA. The sample contains 100,000 to 150,000 clones, approximately 82% of which appear only once. Sequencing used peripheral blood. The source of this sequence is a man aged 35 to 55 with active or convalescent COVID-19. This sequence joins TRBV10-3 and TRBJ1-1; 11 bases fit TRBD1. Written as DNA, the CDR3 is TGTGCCATCCAGAGCGGGACAGGGGGGTTCGGGACTGAAGCTTTCTTT. Its protein is CAIQSGTGGFGTEAFF.